This TCR beta chain was obtained from a study of cytomegalovirus exposure and HLA in healthy donors. Trimming took off 2 bases at V and 1 base at J, with 6 bases between the two ends. The CDR3 loop spans 13 amino acids. Germline loops: CDR1 MNHEY, CDR2 SVGAGI. The PCR contained 60 Vbeta and 13 Jbeta primers. Sequencing used immunoSEQ multiplex PCR; TCRdb keeps in-frame clones, though not all of them. The table includes 130,000 or so clones, 70% to 80% detected once. This chain connects TRBV6-5 to TRBJ2-7; D is uncertain. The sequencing input was PBMCs. This clonotype was sampled from a woman aged 60-75 years in good health and CMV-seronegative. CDR3 DNA sequence: TGTGCCAGCAGTTACGGAGCATCCTACGAGCAGTACTTC. Its translation: CASSYGASYEQYF.